The sequence of this TCR beta chain was determined in a study of blood T cell repertoires in COVID-19. Background on the study: The study drew acute and convalescent COVID-19 samples from the United States, Italy and Spain. Nucleic acid was either cDNA or gDNA, and it came from T cells, B-cell-depleted T cells, or PBMCs.

The CDR3 length is 16 residues. The germline V gene has CDR1 LGHDT and CDR2 YNNKEL (reference sequence). Trimming shortened V by 0 bases and J by 0 bases, and 11 bases separated the two germline ends. Source study methods: Estimates of nucleated cell counts were drawn from the amplification of reference gene primers. Profiled with immunoSEQ multiplex PCR; TCRdb holds only in-frame clones, not every one. V and J calls and clone size are those listed in that table; D and trimming were worked out from the DNA. The sample consists of tens of thousands of clones, around 93% of them appearing once. The sequencing sample was made of peripheral blood. The chain links TRBV3-1 (or the pseudogene TRBV3-2) to TRBJ1-2; perhaps TRBD1 as D (6 bases). The TCR sequence derives from a man in his fifties or sixties with acute or convalescent COVID-19. The CDR3 DNA is TGTGCCAGCAGCCAAGATGGCGCAGGGGCTAACTATGGCTACACCTTC. Translating it yields CASSQDGAGANYGYTF.